The present TCR beta chain was sequenced within a study of blood T cell repertoires in COVID-19. Background on the study: Donors in the United States, Italy and Spain gave samples during acute or convalescent COVID-19. Nucleic acid was either cDNA or gDNA, and it came from T cells, B-cell-depleted T cells, or PBMCs.

Trimming left V 3 bases short and J 3 bases short, with 8 bases between. From germline, CDR1 is SGHAT and CDR2 FQNNGV. The length of the CDR3 is 13 residues. In the original analysis: Amplification from reference gene primers served as the basis for estimated nucleated cell counts. TCRdb's copy holds only in-frame clones and misses some; the assay was immunoSEQ multiplex PCR. D and trimming were read from the DNA, whereas the V and J calls and clone size are those reported in that table. The sample lists about 110,000 clones; 84% were seen once. The V and J genes are TRBV11-2 and TRBJ2-5, with unresolved D. The source is a human donor in a cohort sampled during active COVID-19. The sequencing sample was made of peripheral blood. The CDR3 coding sequence is TGTGCCAGCAGCTTCAACTTGAAAGAGACCCAGTACTTC. It specifies CASSFNLKETQYF.